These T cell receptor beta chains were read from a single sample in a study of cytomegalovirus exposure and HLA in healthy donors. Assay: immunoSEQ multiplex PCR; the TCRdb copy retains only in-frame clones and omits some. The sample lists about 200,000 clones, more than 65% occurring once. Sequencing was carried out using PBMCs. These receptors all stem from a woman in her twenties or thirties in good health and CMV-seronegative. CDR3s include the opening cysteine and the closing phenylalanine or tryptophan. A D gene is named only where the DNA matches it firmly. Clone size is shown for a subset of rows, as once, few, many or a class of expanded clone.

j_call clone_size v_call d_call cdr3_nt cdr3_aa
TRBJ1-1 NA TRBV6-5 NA TGTGCCAGCAGTTGGGGGGTAATCGAGAACACTGAAGCTTTCTTT CASSWGVIENTEAFF
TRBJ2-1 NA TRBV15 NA TGTGCCACCAGCAGGGCGAACGGACTCTACAATGAGCAGTTCTTC CATSRANGLYNEQFF
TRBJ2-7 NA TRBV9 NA TGTGCCAGCAGCGTAGTCCCAGGTATGGACGAGCAGTACTTC CASSVVPGMDEQYF
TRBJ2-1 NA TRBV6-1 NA TGTGCCAGCAGTGAGTCCCGCGGGATCTACAATGAGCAGTTCTTC CASSESRGIYNEQFF
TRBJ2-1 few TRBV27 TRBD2 TGTGCCAGCAGTTCACGCCGGACTAGCGGGAGGGCTTGGGATGAGCAGTTCTTC CASSSRRTSGRAWDEQFF
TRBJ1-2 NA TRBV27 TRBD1 TGTGCCAGCAGGAAGACAGGGAACTATGGCTACACCTTC CASRKTGNYGYTF
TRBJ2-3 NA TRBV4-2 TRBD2 TGTGCCAGCAGCCACGAGACTAGCGGGGGCCCTCGAACAGATACGCAGTATTTT CASSHETSGGPRTDTQYF
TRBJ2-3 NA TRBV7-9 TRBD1 TGTGCCAGCAGCGACGGGACAGGGGGACGCACAGATACGCAGTATTTT CASSDGTGGRTDTQYF
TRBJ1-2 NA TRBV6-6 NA TGTGCCAGCAGACAGGGACCTGGGCCCTACTATGGCTACACCTTC CASRQGPGPYYGYTF
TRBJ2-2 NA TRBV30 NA TGTGCCTGGAGTTGGCTAGTAGGCACCGGGGAGCTGTTTTTT CAWSWLVGTGELFF
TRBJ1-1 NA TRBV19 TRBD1 TGTGCCAGTAGGCCCGGGACAGGGGACACTGAAGCTTTCTTT CASRPGTGDTEAFF
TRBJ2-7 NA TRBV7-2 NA TGTGCCAGCAGCTTCCGGACTAAGATTAACGAGCAGTACTTC CASSFRTKINEQYF
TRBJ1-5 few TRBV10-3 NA TGTGCCATCAGTGGTGGTAACAGCTATAGCAATCAGCCCCAGCATTTT CAISGGNSYSNQPQHF
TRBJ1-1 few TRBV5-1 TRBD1 TGCGCCAGCAGCCTAGGGGACAGGGCGGTGAGGAACACTGAAGCTTTCTTT CASSLGDRAVRNTEAFF
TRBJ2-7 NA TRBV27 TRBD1 TGTGCCAGCAGTTCCGGGACAGCTCTCTACGAGCAGTACTTC CASSSGTALYEQYF
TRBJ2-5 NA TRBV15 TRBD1 TGTGCCACCAGCAGAGGGCGGGACAGGGGGCGCGGAGGGGTGACCCAGTACTTC CATSRGRDRGRGGVTQYF
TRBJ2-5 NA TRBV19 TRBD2 TGTGCCAGTAGTATAAGGACTAGCGGGAGACAGACCCAGTACTTC CASSIRTSGRQTQYF
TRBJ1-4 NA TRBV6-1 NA TGTGCCAGCCAGCGAGGTAATGAAAAACTGTTTTTT CASQRGNEKLFF